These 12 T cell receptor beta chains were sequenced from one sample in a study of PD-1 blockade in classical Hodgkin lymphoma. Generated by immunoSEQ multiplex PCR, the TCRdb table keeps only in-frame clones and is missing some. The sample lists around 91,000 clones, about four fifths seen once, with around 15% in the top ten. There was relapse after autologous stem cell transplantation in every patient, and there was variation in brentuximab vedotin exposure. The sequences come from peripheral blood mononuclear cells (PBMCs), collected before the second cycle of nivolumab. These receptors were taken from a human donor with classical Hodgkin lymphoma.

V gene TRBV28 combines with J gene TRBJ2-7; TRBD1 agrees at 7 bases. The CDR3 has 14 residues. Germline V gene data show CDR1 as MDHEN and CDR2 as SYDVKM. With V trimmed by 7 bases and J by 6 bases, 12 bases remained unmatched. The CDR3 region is CASKKGAGPAEQYF. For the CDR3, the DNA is TGTGCCAGCAAAAAGGGGGCCGGACCGGCCGAGCAGTACTTC.

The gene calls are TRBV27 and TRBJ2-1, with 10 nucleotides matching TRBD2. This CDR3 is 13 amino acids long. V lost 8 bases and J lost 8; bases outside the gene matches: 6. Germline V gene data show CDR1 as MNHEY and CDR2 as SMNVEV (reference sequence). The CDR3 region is CASRLAGADEQFF. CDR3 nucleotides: TGTGCCAGCCGGCTAGCGGGAGCCGATGAGCAGTTCTTC.

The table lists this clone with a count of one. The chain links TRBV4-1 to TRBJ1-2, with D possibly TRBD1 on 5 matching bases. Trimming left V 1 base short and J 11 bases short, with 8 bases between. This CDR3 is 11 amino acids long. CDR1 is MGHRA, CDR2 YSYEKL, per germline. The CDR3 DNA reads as TGCGCCAGCAGCCAAGGTCAGGGTTACACCTTC. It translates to CASSQGQGYTF.

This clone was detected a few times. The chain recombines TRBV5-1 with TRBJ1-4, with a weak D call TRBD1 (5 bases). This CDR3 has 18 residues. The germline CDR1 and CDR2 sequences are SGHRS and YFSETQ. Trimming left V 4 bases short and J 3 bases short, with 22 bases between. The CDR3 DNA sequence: TGCGCCAGCAGCCCCCACATGTCGTACGGGGGGGCTAATGAAAAACTGTTTTTT. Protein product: CASSPHMSYGGANEKLFF.

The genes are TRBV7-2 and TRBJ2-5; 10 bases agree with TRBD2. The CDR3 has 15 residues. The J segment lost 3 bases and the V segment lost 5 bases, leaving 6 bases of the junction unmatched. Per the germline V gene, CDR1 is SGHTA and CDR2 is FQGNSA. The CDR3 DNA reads TGTGCCAGCAGCAAAACCGGGACTAGCGAAGAGACCCAGTACTTC. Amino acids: CASSKTGTSEETQYF.

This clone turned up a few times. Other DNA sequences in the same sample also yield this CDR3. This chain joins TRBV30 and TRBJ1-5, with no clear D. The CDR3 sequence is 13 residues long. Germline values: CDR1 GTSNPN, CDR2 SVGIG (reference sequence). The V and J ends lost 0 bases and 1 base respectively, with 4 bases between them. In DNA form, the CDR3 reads TGTGCCTGGAGTGTACAGAGCAATCAGCCCCAGCATTTT. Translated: CAWSVQSNQPQHF. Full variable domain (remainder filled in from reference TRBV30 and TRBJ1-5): SQTIHQWPATLVQPVGSPLSLECTVEGTSNPNLYWYRQAAGRGLQLLFYSVGIGQISSEVPQNLSASRPQDRQFILSSKKLLLSDSGFYLCAWSVQSNQPQHFGDGTRLSIL.

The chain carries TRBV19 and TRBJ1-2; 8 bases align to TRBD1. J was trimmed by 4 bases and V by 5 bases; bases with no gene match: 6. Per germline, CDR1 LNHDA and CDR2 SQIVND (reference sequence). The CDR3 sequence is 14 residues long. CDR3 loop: CASSVTGGGYGYTF. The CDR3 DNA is TGTGCCAGTAGTGTAACAGGGGGAGGCTATGGCTACACCTTC.

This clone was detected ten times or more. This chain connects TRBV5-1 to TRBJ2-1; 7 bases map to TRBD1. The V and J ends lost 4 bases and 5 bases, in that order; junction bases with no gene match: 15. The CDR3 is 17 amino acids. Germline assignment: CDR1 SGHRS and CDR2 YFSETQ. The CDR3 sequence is CASSPEGQPELNNEQFF. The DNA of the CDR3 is TGCGCCAGCAGCCCCGAGGGACAGCCAGAATTAAACAATGAGCAGTTCTTC.

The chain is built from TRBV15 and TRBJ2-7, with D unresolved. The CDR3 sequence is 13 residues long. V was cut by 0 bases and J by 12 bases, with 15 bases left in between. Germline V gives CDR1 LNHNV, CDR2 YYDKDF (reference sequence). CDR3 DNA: TGTGCCACCAGCAGAGAACTAAGTGCCCGACCGTACTTC. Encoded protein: CATSRELSARPYF. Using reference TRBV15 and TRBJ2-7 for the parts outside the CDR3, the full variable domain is DAMVIQNPRYQVTQFGKPVTLSCSQTLNHNVMYWYQQKSSQAPKLLFHYYDKDFNNEADTPDNFQSRRPNTSFCFLDIRSPGLGDTAMYLCATSRELSARPYFGPGTRLTVT.

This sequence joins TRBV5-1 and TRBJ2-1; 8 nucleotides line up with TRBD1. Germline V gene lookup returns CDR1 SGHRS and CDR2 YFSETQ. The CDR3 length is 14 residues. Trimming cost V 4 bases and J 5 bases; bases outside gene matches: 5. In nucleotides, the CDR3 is TGCGCCAGCAGCACCGGACAGGGAAACAATGAGCAGTTCTTC. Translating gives CASSTGQGNNEQFF.

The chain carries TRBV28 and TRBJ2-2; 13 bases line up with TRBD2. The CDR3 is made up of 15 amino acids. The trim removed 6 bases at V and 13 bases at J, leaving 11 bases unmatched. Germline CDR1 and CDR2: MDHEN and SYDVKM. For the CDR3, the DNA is TGTGCCAGCAGCCGACGGACTAGCGGGAGAAGTGGGCTGTTTTTT. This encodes CASSRRTSGRSGLFF. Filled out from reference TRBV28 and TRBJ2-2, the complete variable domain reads DVKVTQSSRYLVKRTGEKVFLECVQDMDHENMFWYRQDPGLGLRLIYFSYDVKMKEKGDIPEGYSVSREKKERFSLILESASTNQTSMYLCASSRRTSGRSGLFFGEGSRLTVL.

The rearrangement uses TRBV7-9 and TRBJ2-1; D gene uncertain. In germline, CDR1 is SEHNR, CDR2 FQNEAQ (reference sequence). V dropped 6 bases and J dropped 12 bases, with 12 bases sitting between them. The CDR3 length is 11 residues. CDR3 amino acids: CASSLGIRQFF. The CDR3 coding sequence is TGTGCCAGCAGTCTAGGGATTAGGCAGTTCTTC.